This entry lists 29 T cell receptor beta chains sequenced from one sample in a study of blood T cell repertoires in COVID-19. Here immunoSEQ multiplex PCR was the method, and the copy in TCRdb shows in-frame clones only, minus some. The sample records approximately 330,000 clones, approximately 87% being singletons. The specimen sequenced was peripheral blood. The receptors were gathered from a woman between 50 and 59 years old with active or convalescent COVID-19.

The rearrangement joins TRBV19 to TRBJ1-2, with 7 bases lining up with TRBD1. Losses at the gene ends were 3 bases for V and 4 bases for J; bases not matched to a gene: 14. The CDR3 is 17 residues long. From germline, CDR1 is LNHDA and CDR2 SQIVND (reference sequence). CDR3 nucleotides: TGTGCCAGTAGTATGACCAGGACAGGATTCACTATCTATGGCTACACCTTC. Translation: CASSMTRTGFTIYGYTF.

This chain connects TRBV24-1 to TRBJ2-2; D is possibly TRBD1 (5 bases). V was cut by 9 bases and J by 4 bases, with 5 bases left in between. Germline V gene lookup returns CDR1 KGHDR and CDR2 SFDVKD. The CDR3 has 11 amino acids. The CDR3 here is CATQGTGELFF. In DNA, the CDR3 is TGTGCCACCCAGGGCACCGGGGAGCTGTTTTTT.

This chain connects TRBV5-4 to TRBJ2-7, with 10 positions matching TRBD2. J gave up 6 bases and V 9 bases, and 12 bases lay outside the gene matches. Germline V gives CDR1 SGHNT, CDR2 YYREEE (reference sequence). CDR3 length: 14 residues. CDR3: CATERGASGSEQYF. CDR3 in DNA: TGTGCCACCGAAAGGGGAGCTAGCGGGAGCGAGCAGTACTTC. The entire variable domain, with the rest obtained from reference TRBV5-4 and TRBJ2-7, is as follows: ETGVTQSPTHLIKTRGQQVTLRCSSQSGHNTVSWYQQALGQGPQFIFQYYREEENGRGNFPPRFSGLQFPNYSSELNVNALELDDSALYLCATERGASGSEQYFGPGTRLTVT.

The chain joins TRBV29-1 to TRBJ2-2; D unclear. This CDR3 contains 14 residues. The V end lost 7 bases, the J end lost 0 bases, and 12 bases lay between the germline ends. From germline, CDR1 is SQVTM and CDR2 ANQGSEA. CDR3 region: CSAVENANTGELFF. CDR3 coding DNA: TGCAGCGCCGTCGAGAACGCGAACACCGGGGAGCTGTTTTTT.

V gene TRBV24-1 combines with J gene TRBJ2-1, with 12 bases identical to TRBD2. After removal of 9 bases from V and 11 bases from J, the junction contained 10 bases not matched to a gene. This CDR3 is built from 14 residues. The germline gives CDR1 KGHDR, CDR2 SFDVKD. In DNA, the CDR3 is TGTGCCACCGTAGCTAGCGGGAGGGCTTCACAGCAGTTCTTC. Amino acid sequence: CATVASGRASQQFF.

J is TRBJ2-7 and V is TRBV11-2; 8 nucleotides agree with TRBD1. The CDR3 totals 14 residues. V was clipped by 3 bases and J by 4 bases; unmatched bases: 5. In germline, CDR1 is SGHAT, CDR2 FQNNGV. In DNA form, the CDR3 reads TGTGCCAGCAGCTTGGGGACAGGACTTTACGAGCAGTACTTC. Amino acid sequence: CASSLGTGLYEQYF. The whole variable domain, remainder taken from reference TRBV11-2 and TRBJ2-7, is EAGVAQSPRYKIIEKRQSVAFWCNPISGHATLYWYQQILGQGPKLLIQFQNNGVVDDSQLPKDRFSAERLKGVDSTLKIQPAKLEDSAVYLCASSLGTGLYEQYFGPGTRLTVT.

This clone was picked up one time. The V call is TRBV4-1, the J call TRBJ2-7; 11 nucleotides agree with TRBD2. Germline V gene lookup returns CDR1 MGHRA and CDR2 YSYEKL. This CDR3 region has 15 residues. V shed 6 bases and J 3 bases; nucleotides not matched to a gene: 7. This chain's CDR3 is CASSTTTSGNYEQYF. DNA of the CDR3: TGCGCCAGCAGTACAACGACTAGCGGGAACTACGAGCAGTACTTC.

The chain is built from TRBV6-5 and TRBJ2-7; D remains unclear. The CDR3 runs to 12 residues. Germline V gives CDR1 MNHEY, CDR2 SVGAGI. V shed 2 bases and J shed 6 bases, with 8 bases lying between them. The CDR3 reads CASSYVVGEQYF. Written as DNA, the CDR3 is TGTGCCAGCAGTTACGTGGTCGGCGAGCAGTACTTC.

This clone was detected only once. The chain combines TRBV5-1 with TRBJ1-1; D is perhaps TRBD1 (5 bases). This CDR3 is built from 17 residues. Germline CDR1 SGHRS, CDR2 YFSETQ. The ends were cut back, 0 bases at V and 0 bases at J, with 15 bases in the middle. CDR3 coding DNA: TGCGCCAGCAGCTTGGGAATTTACGACAGAATGAACACTGAAGCTTTCTTT. It specifies CASSLGIYDRMNTEAFF.

The J gene is TRBJ1-3, the V gene TRBV6-5; 8 nucleotides line up with TRBD1. This CDR3 contains 14 residues. V was clipped by 4 bases and J by 4 bases; unmatched bases: 3. CDR1 is MNHEY, CDR2 SVGAGI, per germline. CDR3: CASSSGGSGNTIYF. CDR3 nucleotides: TGTGCCAGCAGTTCAGGGGGCTCCGGAAACACCATATATTTT.

This clone was seen a single time. V gene TRBV4-1 combines with J gene TRBJ2-5; 8 bases align to TRBD1. V was clipped by 0 bases and J by 5 bases; unmatched bases: 11. This CDR3 has 17 residues. CDR1 and CDR2 (germline): MGHRA, YSYEKL. CDR3 DNA: TGCGCCAGCAGCCAAGATCCGGGACAGGCAATTTGGGAGACCCAGTACTTC. Its protein product is CASSQDPGQAIWETQYF.

The chain combines TRBV11-1 with TRBJ1-2; perhaps TRBD1 as D (5 bases). Per germline, CDR1 SGHAT and CDR2 FQDESV (reference sequence). V lost 4 bases to trimming and J lost 7 bases, with 16 bases between them. The CDR3 covers 14 residues. The CDR3 loop reads CASSSAGTGFGYTF. DNA for the CDR3: TGTGCCAGCAGCTCCGCGGGGACGGGGTTTGGCTACACCTTC.

V and J are TRBV7-3 and TRBJ2-1; 10 bases align to TRBD2. The CDR3 spans 16 residues. The ends lost 5 bases at V and 7 bases at J; junction bases unmatched: 11. The germline gives CDR1 SGHTA, CDR2 FQGTGA. CDR3: CASSPPAAGGMNEQFF. The CDR3 coding sequence is TGTGCCAGCAGCCCGCCCGCAGCGGGAGGGATGAATGAGCAGTTCTTC.

The chain uses TRBV7-9 and TRBJ2-6, with 7 nucleotides matching TRBD1. Germline trimming cut 4 bases from V and 3 bases from J; bases unmatched to any gene: 3. Looked up from germline, CDR1 is SEHNR and CDR2 is FQNEAQ (reference sequence). The CDR3 is made up of 15 amino acids. The CDR3 bases are TGTGCCAGCAGCTCAACAGGGGATGGGGCCAACGTCCTGACTTTC. Its translation: CASSSTGDGANVLTF.

This clone was seen just once. This rearrangement joins TRBV7-2 to TRBJ2-1; D is possibly TRBD1 (5 bases). Germline loops: CDR1 SGHTA, CDR2 FQGNSA. Trimming pared 3 bases from V and 0 bases from J, leaving 12 bases between. The CDR3 is 16 amino acids. CDR3 DNA sequence: TGTGCCAGCAGCTTCGATGACAGATTCTCCTACAATGAGCAGTTCTTC. Protein product: CASSFDDRFSYNEQFF.

This clone has a handful of counts. This sequence joins TRBV7-2 and TRBJ1-4, with TRBD1 matching over 10 bases. The CDR3 consists of 15 residues. V shed 0 bases and J 7 bases; nucleotides not matched to a gene: 2. Germline V gene data show CDR1 as SGHTA and CDR2 as FQGNSA. CDR3 coding DNA: TGTGCCAGCAGCTTAGCGACAGGGGGCACTGAAAAACTGTTTTTT. Its translation is CASSLATGGTEKLFF.

A word on this clone: In the same sample, other DNA sequences code for this CDR3. The V call is TRBV29-1, the J call TRBJ2-3; 7 bases line up with TRBD1. The junction had 1 base not matched to a gene; V was cut back by 6 bases and J by 1 base. The CDR3 has 12 residues. Germline V gives CDR1 SQVTM, CDR2 ANQGSEA. The CDR3 is CSVGTGTDTQYF. CDR3 in DNA: TGCAGCGTGGGGACAGGCACAGATACGCAGTATTTT.

The rearrangement links TRBV15 to TRBJ1-5; 9 positions agree with TRBD1. This CDR3 region has 16 residues. Trimming cost V 4 bases and J 4 bases; bases outside gene matches: 8. Per germline, CDR1 LNHNV and CDR2 YYDKDF (reference sequence). The CDR3 is CATSIGQGRMNQPQHF. DNA of the CDR3: TGTGCCACCAGCATAGGACAGGGGCGGATGAATCAGCCCCAGCATTTT.

The chain is built from TRBV5-1 and TRBJ1-2, with 8 nucleotides matching TRBD1. Germline-derived CDR1 and CDR2 are SGHRS and YFSETQ. V shed 2 bases and J 8 bases; nucleotides not matched to a gene: 8. The CDR3 runs 14 residues. CDR3 sequence: CASSLIPGGDGYTF. Here the CDR3 DNA reads TGCGCCAGCAGCTTAATCCCAGGGGGCGACGGCTACACCTTC.

The chain links TRBV2 to TRBJ2-3; 10 positions match TRBD1. This CDR3 contains 16 residues. V gave up 3 bases and J gave up 6 bases; unmatched junction bases: 9. CDR1 is SNHLY, CDR2 FYNNEI, per germline. The CDR3 loop reads CASSDPWDRGGDTQYF. The DNA for the CDR3 is TGTGCCAGCAGTGACCCTTGGGACAGGGGCGGGGATACGCAGTATTTT.

This CDR3 is CATSRPDRRSYEQYF. CDR3 nucleotide sequence: TGTGCCACCAGCAGACCGGACAGGCGGTCCTACGAGCAGTACTTC. V and J are TRBV15 and TRBJ2-7, with TRBD1 matching over 7 bases. The ends lost 2 bases at V and 1 base at J; junction bases unmatched: 5. Germline loops: CDR1 LNHNV, CDR2 YYDKDF (reference sequence). CDR3 length: 15 amino acids. The full variable domain, completed using reference TRBV15 and TRBJ2-7, is DAMVIQNPRYQVTQFGKPVTLSCSQTLNHNVMYWYQQKSSQAPKLLFHYYDKDFNNEADTPDNFQSRRPNTSFCFLDIRSPGLGDTAMYLCATSRPDRRSYEQYFGPGTRLTVT.

J is TRBJ1-2 and V is TRBV6-5, with 7 bases that match TRBD1. This CDR3 has 15 residues. Looked up from germline, CDR1 is MNHEY and CDR2 is SVGAGI. V shed 6 bases, J shed 7 bases, and the junction held 14 bases outside the gene matches. CDR3 loop: CASSFRGPGGGGYTF. DNA for the CDR3: TGTGCCAGCAGCTTCAGGGGACCAGGGGGTGGTGGCTACACCTTC.

This clone was seen many times. The chain is built from TRBV6-5 and TRBJ2-1; D might be TRBD2 (6 bases). V dropped 6 bases and J dropped 3 bases, with 9 bases sitting between them. The CDR3 sequence is 13 residues long. Germline V gene lookup returns CDR1 MNHEY and CDR2 SVGAGI. The chain's CDR3 is CASRGLVYNEQFF. CDR3 DNA sequence: TGTGCCAGCAGGGGACTGGTCTACAATGAGCAGTTCTTC.

The rearrangement links TRBV7-8 to TRBJ2-3; D gene unclear. Germline V gene sequence: CDR1 SGHVS, CDR2 FQNEAQ. Trimming took 2 bases from V and 2 from J, leaving 8 bases between them. The CDR3 extends over 14 amino acids. This CDR3 reads CASSLPGNTDTQYF. DNA for the CDR3: TGTGCCAGCAGCTTACCGGGTAACACAGATACGCAGTATTTT. The whole variable domain, filled in from reference TRBV7-8 and TRBJ2-3, reads GAGVSQSPRYKVAKRGQDVALRCDPISGHVSLFWYQQALGQGPEFLTYFQNEAQLDKSGLPSDRFFAERPEGSVSTLKIQRTQQEDSAVYLCASSLPGNTDTQYFGPGTRLTVL.

The chain carries TRBV6-5 and TRBJ2-1, with TRBD1 identical over 7 bases. V shed 5 bases and J 6 bases; nucleotides not matched to a gene: 4. The CDR3 has 13 residues. CDR1 and CDR2 (germline): MNHEY, SVGAGI. The DNA of the CDR3 is TGTGCCAGCAGTAGGGACAGTCTCAATGAGCAGTTCTTC. Translated: CASSRDSLNEQFF.

This chain uses TRBV3-1 (or the pseudogene TRBV3-2) with TRBJ1-3; 7 positions agree with TRBD1. The CDR3 is made up of 16 amino acids. Germline V gene sequence: CDR1 LGHDT, CDR2 YNNKEL (reference sequence). V trimming: 1 base; J trimming: 2 bases; junction bases outside the gene matches: 5. The CDR3 spells CASSQGQGVTGNTIYF. CDR3 coding DNA: TGTGCCAGCAGCCAAGGACAGGGAGTTACTGGAAACACCATATATTTT.

This clone was seen a handful of times. The chain employs TRBV3-1 (or the pseudogene TRBV3-2) and TRBJ2-2; 12 nucleotides match TRBD2. CDR1 LGHDT and CDR2 YNNKEL come from the germline V gene (reference sequence). CDR3 length: 15 residues. The junction had 0 bases not matched to a gene; V was cut back by 1 base and J by 6 bases. Written as DNA, the CDR3 is TGTGCCAGCAGCCAAGGACTAGCGGGAGCCGGGGAGCTGTTTTTT. Its translation: CASSQGLAGAGELFF.

This clone was detected a few times. The CDR3 spells CASSYSALTGAEKLFF. DNA for the CDR3: TGTGCCAGCAGTTACTCGGCCCTGACAGGGGCTGAAAAACTGTTTTTT. The J gene is TRBJ1-4, the V gene TRBV6-5, with 8 nucleotides matching TRBD1. Germline CDR1 is MNHEY and CDR2 is SVGAGI. CDR3 size: 16 residues. J lost 7 bases, V lost 0 bases, and 7 bases had no gene match.

The chain has TRBV29-1 and TRBJ1-1, with 8 nucleotides matching TRBD1. The V and J ends lost 6 bases and 1 base, in that order; junction bases with no gene match: 13. Germline-derived CDR1 and CDR2 are SQVTM and ANQGSEA. The CDR3 is made up of 16 amino acids. The CDR3, as DNA: TGCAGCGTCCACCAAAGGTCAGGGGGCTGGAACACTGAAGCTTTCTTT. The encoded protein is CSVHQRSGGWNTEAFF.